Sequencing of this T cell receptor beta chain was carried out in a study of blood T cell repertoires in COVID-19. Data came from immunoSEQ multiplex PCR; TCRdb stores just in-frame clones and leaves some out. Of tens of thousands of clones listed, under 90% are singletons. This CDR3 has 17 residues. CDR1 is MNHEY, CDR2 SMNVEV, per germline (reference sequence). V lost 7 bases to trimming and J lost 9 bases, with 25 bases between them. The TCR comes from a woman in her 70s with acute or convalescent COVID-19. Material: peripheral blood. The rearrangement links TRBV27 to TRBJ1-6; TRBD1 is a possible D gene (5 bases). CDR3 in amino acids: CASTPSFAAGVSSPLHF. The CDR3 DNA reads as TGTGCCAGCACTCCTTCCTTCGCGGCGGGGGTCAGTTCACCCCTCCACTTT.